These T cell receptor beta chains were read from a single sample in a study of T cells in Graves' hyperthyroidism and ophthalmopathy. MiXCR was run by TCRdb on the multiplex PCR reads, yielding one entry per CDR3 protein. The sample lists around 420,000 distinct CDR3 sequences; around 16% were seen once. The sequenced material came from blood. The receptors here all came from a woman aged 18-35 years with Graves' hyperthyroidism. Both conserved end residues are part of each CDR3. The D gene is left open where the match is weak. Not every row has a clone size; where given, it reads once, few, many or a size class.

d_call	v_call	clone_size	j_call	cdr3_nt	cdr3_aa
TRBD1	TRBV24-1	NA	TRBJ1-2	TGTGCCACCAGTGCTATGGACAGGGGAGGCGGCTACACCTTC	CATSAMDRGGGYTF
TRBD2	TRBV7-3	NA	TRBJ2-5	TGTGCCAGCAGCAAGACTAGCCGGGAGACCCAGTACTTC	CASSKTSRETQYF
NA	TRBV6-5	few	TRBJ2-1	TGTGCCAGCAGTTACTCGGGCGGGGCTCGACACAATGAGCAGTTCTTC	CASSYSGGARHNEQFF
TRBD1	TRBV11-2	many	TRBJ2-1	TGTGCCAGCACCTTCCTCAGGGGGAGCTCCTACAATGAGCAGTTCTTC	CASTFLRGSSYNEQFF
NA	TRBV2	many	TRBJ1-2	TGTGCCAGCAGTGAAAGGGCAGGTGCTAACTATGGCTACACCTTC	CASSERAGANYGYTF
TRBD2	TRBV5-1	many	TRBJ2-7	TGCGCCAGCAGCCCGGGGACTAGCGGGGGCCAAAGCTCCTACGAGCAGTACTTC	CASSPGTSGGQSSYEQYF
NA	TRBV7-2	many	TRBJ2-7	TGTGCCAGCAGCTTAGGGACAGTGACCTACGAGCAGTACTTC	CASSLGTVTYEQYF
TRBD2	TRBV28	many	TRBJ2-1	TGTGCCAGCAGTAGCATCCAGGCGGGGGGCGGGGAGCAGTTCTTC	CASSSIQAGGGEQFF
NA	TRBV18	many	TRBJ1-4	TGTGCCAGCTCACCAGCCAACAGACAAAATGAAAAACTGTTTTTT	CASSPANRQNEKLFF
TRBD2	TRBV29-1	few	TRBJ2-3	TGCAGCGCCCTAGCGGGAGGGCCGTTGACAGATACGCAGTATTTT	CSALAGGPLTDTQYF
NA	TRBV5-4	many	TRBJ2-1	TGTGCCAGCAGCCTAGAAGTAATTACCCACAATGAGCAGTTCTTC	CASSLEVITHNEQFF
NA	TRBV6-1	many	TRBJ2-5	TGTGCCAGCACCGGTGAGACAATCGGGGCGGAGACCCAGTACTTC	CASTGETIGAETQYF
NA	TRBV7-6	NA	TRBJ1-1	TGTGCCAGCAGCTTAGATTGGGGCCAGAACACTGAAGCTTTCTTT	CASSLDWGQNTEAFF
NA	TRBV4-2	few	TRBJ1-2	TGTGCCAGCAGCCAAGTGGCAGGAGCTAACTATGGCTACACCTTC	CASSQVAGANYGYTF
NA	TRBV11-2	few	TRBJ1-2	TGTGCCAGCAGCTTAGATCACGCGGGCTCGGGTGGCTACACCTTC	CASSLDHAGSGGYTF
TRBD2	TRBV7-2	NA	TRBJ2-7	TGTGCCAGCAGCTCCTCTGGGACTAGCGGGGGATCCTACGAGCAGTACTTC	CASSSSGTSGGSYEQYF
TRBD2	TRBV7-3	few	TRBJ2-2	TGTGCCAGCAGCCCGACCCGGGCTCTAGCGGGAGGCACCGGGGAGCTGTTTTTT	CASSPTRALAGGTGELFF
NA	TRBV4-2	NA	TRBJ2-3	TGTGCCAGCAGCCAAGGTCGCCCAGATACGCAGTATTTT	CASSQGRPDTQYF
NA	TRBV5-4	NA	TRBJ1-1	TGTGCCAGCAGCCGGGGGGGGACCGGGACTGAAGCTTTCTTT	CASSRGGTGTEAFF
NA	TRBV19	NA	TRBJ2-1	TGTGCCAGTAGTATAGAGCCGAGCTCCTACAATGAGCAGTTCTTC	CASSIEPSSYNEQFF
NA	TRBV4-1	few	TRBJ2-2	TGCGCCAGCAGCCCTTCCAGTAACACCGGGGAGCTGTTTTTT	CASSPSSNTGELFF
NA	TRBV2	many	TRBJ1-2	TGTGCCAGCAGCGCGGAACAGGGCCTGAGCGGGAGCTACACCTTC	CASSAEQGLSGSYTF